This T cell receptor beta chain was recorded in a study of blood T cell repertoires in COVID-19. Study details: In each case, the material was cDNA or gDNA derived from T cells, B-cell-depleted T cells, or PBMCs.

The CDR3 sequence is 14 residues long. Germline V gives CDR1 SGHNT, CDR2 YENEEA. The V end lost 0 bases, the J end lost 5 bases, and 8 bases lay between the germline ends. Produced via immunoSEQ multiplex PCR; TCRdb's table is partial and in-frame only. This table holds 130,000 or so clones, almost 85% found once. The material sequenced was peripheral blood. The sequence was collected from a man aged 55 to 70 with acute or convalescent COVID-19. The chain joins TRBV11-3 to TRBJ2-1; no clear D gene. This CDR3 reads CASSLDLANNEQFF. DNA of the CDR3: TGTGCCAGCAGCTTAGATCTGGCAAACAATGAGCAGTTCTTC.